This TCR beta chain stems from a study of cytotoxic CD8 clonotypes in ibrutinib-treated CLL. CDR3 length: 15 amino acids. V lost 0 bases and J lost 5, with 13 bases in between. Germline CDR1 is LGHNA and CDR2 is YNFKEQ. Sequencing used immunoSEQ multiplex PCR; TCRdb keeps in-frame clones, though not all of them. The sample has about 150,000 clones, roughly three quarters seen once; the top ten hold 5.1%. The receptor was derived from a human donor with chronic lymphocytic leukemia. This chain joins TRBV4-2 and TRBJ1-1; D possibly corresponds to TRBD1 (5 bases). Sequencing used PBMCs, obtained after 24 months of ibrutinib treatment. CDR3: CASSQEGPYGTEAFF. CDR3 sequence (DNA): TGTGCCAGCAGCCAAGAGGGGCCATATGGGACTGAAGCTTTCTTT.